This entry lists 3 T cell receptor beta chains sequenced from one sample in a study of T cell responses to AZD1222 COVID-19 vaccine. TCRdb's table, derived via immunoSEQ multiplex PCR, lists solely in-frame clones and lacks some. The sample lists about 150,000 clones, 80% to 95% occurring once. The sequences come from peripheral blood, collected on day 0 of AZD1222 vaccination. The source of these receptors is an adult in good health.

This rearrangement joins TRBV25-1 to TRBJ1-1, with a tentative D call TRBD1 (5 bases). This CDR3 region has 12 residues. Germline CDR1 is MGHDK and CDR2 is SYGVNS. V was clipped by 5 bases and J by 5 bases, with 9 bases between them. The CDR3 loop is CASSPWGTEAFF. The DNA for the CDR3 is TGTGCCAGCAGTCCATGGGGGACTGAAGCTTTCTTT. Together with reference TRBV25-1 and TRBJ1-1, the CDR3 gives the full variable domain: EADIYQTPRYLVIGTGKKITLECSQTMGHDKMYWYQQDPGMELHLIHYSYGVNSTEKGDLSSESTVSRIRTEHFPLTLESARPSHTSQYLCASSPWGTEAFFGQGTRLTVV.

V gene TRBV10-1 combines with J gene TRBJ2-7, with D perhaps matching TRBD2 (6 bases). The germline V gene encodes CDR1 WNHNN and CDR2 SYGVQD (reference sequence). The CDR3 sequence is 14 residues long. V was cut by 9 bases and J by 2 bases, with 17 bases left in between. For the CDR3, the DNA is TGCGCCAGGCCCCCGGAGCGGGCCGCCTACGAGCAGTACTTC. Amino acids: CARPPERAAYEQYF.

The genes are TRBV30 and TRBJ2-5; TRBD1 might be the D (6 bases). The length of the CDR3 is 13 residues. Germline assignment: CDR1 GTSNPN and CDR2 SVGIG (reference sequence). Trimming removed 8 bases from V and 4 bases from J, with 17 bases in between. CDR3 amino acids: CAAKQGRTETQYF. CDR3 DNA sequence: TGTGCCGCAAAACAGGGACGAACAGAGACCCAGTACTTC.